Reported below is one T cell receptor beta chain. The data were obtained in a study of shared clonotypes between healthy human individuals. Looking at the study overall: Donor composition was a couple of women and three men, aged 18 to 49.

Naive CD8 cells were CD45RO-negative, positively selected for CCR7, excluding terminally differentiated effector memory CD45RA+ cells. The method was immunoSEQ multiplex PCR; TCRdb's version includes in-frame clones alone and lacks a portion of them. The sample lists millions of clones, about 95% seen once, with about 1.1% in the top ten. The CDR3 length is 18 residues. V dropped 5 bases and J dropped 1; count of bases not matched to a gene: 11. Per the germline V gene, CDR1 is SEHNR and CDR2 is FQNEAQ (reference sequence). The sequenced sample was naive CD8+ T cells sorted from blood. V gene TRBV7-9 combines with J gene TRBJ2-2, with 9 nucleotides matching TRBD1. This TCR was recovered from a man in his late teens or twenties in good health. CDR3 residues: CASSLGDRVAGNTGELFF. CDR3 in DNA: TGTGCCAGCAGCCTTGGGGACAGGGTAGCGGGGAACACCGGGGAGCTGTTTTTT.